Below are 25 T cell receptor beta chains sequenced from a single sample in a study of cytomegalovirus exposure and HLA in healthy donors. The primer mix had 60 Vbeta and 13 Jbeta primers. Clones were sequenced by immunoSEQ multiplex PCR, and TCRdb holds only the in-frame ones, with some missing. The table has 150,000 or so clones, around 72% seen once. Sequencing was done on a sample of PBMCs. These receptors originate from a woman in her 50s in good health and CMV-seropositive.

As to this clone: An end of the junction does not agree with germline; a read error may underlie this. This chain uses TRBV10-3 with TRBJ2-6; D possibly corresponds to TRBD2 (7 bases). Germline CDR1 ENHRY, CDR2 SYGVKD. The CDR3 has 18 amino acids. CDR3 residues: CAISAVQGLSSGANGLTF. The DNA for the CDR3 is TGTGCCATCAGTGCAGTACAGGGACTAAGCTCTGGGGCCAACGGCCTGACTTTC.

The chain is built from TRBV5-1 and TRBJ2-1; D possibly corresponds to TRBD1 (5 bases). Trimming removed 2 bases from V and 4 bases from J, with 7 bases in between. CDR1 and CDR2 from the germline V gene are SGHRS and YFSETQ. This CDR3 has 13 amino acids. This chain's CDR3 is CASSFDRYNEQFF. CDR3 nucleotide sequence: TGCGCCAGCAGCTTTGACAGATACAATGAGCAGTTCTTC.

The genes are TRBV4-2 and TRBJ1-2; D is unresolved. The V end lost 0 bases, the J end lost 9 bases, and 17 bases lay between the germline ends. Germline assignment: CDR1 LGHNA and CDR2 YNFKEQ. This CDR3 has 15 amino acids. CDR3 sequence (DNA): TGTGCCAGCAGCCAAGAAACAACGGGAGCTTATTGCTACACCTTC. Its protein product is CASSQETTGAYCYTF.

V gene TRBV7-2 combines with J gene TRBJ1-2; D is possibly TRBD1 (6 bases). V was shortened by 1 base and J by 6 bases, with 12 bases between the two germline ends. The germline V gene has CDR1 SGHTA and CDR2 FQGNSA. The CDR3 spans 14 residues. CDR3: CASSLVEQGNGYTF. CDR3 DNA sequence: TGTGCCAGCAGCTTAGTGGAACAGGGCAATGGCTACACCTTC.

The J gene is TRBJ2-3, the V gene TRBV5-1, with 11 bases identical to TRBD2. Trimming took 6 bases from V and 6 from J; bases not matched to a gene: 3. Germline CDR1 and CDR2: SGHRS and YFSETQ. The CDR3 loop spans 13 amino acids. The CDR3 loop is CASKVAGGDTQYF. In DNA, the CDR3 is TGCGCCAGCAAGGTAGCGGGGGGGGATACGCAGTATTTT. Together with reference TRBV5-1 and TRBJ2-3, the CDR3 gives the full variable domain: KAGVTQTPRYLIKTRGQQVTLSCSPISGHRSVSWYQQTPGQGLQFLFEYFSETQRNKGNFPGRFSGRQFSNSRSEMNVSTLELGDSALYLCASKVAGGDTQYFGPGTRLTVL.

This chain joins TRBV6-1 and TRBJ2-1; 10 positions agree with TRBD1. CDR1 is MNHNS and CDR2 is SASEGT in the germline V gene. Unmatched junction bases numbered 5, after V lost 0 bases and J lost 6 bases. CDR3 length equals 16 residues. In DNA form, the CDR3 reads TGTGCCAGCAGTGAAGCCGTTGGACAGGGGGGCAATGAGCAGTTCTTC. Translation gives CASSEAVGQGGNEQFF.

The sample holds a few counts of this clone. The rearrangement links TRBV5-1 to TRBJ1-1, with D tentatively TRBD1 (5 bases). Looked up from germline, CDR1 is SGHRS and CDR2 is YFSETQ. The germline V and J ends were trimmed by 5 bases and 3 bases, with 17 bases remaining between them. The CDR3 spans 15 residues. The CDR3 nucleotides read TGCGCCAGCAGTTTTGCAGGGTGGGGGGACACTGAAGCTTTCTTT. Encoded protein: CASSFAGWGDTEAFF.

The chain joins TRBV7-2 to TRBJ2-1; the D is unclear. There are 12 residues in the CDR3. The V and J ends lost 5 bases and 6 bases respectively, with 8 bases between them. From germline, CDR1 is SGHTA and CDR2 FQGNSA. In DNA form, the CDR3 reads TGTGCCAGCAGCAACTACGGCAATGAGCAGTTCTTC. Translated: CASSNYGNEQFF.

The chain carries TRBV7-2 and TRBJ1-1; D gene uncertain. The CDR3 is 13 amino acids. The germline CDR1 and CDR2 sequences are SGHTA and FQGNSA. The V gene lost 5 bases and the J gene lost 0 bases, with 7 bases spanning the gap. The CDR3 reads CASSNQMNTEAFF. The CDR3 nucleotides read TGTGCCAGCAGCAATCAGATGAACACTGAAGCTTTCTTT.

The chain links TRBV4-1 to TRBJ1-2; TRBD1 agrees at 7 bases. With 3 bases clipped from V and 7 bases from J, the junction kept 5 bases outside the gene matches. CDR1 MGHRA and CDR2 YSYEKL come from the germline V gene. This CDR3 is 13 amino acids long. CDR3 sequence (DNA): TGCGCCAGCAGCCAGCAGGACAGGTTTGGCTACACCTTC. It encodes CASSQQDRFGYTF.

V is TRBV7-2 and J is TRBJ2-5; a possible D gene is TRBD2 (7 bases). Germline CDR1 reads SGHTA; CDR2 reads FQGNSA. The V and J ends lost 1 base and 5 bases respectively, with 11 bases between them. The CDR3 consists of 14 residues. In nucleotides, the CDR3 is TGTGCCAGCAGCTTAGACCGGGGGGCCGAGACCCAGTACTTC. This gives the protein CASSLDRGAETQYF.

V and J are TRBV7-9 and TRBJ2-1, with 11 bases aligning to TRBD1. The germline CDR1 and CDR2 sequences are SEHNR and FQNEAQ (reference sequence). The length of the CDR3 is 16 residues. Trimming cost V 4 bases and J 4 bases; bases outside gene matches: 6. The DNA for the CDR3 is TGTGCCAGCAGCTCCTCCGGGACAGGGGGGTACAATGAGCAGTTCTTC. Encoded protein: CASSSSGTGGYNEQFF.

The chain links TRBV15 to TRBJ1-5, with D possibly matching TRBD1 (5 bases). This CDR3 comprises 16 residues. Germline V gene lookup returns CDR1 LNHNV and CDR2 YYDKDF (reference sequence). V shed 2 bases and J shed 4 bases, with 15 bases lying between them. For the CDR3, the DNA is TGTGCCACCAGCAGATACTCCGGGACTCAGAATCAGCCCCAGCATTTT. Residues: CATSRYSGTQNQPQHF.

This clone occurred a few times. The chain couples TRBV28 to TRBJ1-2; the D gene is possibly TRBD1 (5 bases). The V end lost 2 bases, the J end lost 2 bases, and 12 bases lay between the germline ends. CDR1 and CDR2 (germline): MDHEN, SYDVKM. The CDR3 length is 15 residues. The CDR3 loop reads CASSLQDIHNYGYTF. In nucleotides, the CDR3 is TGTGCCAGCAGTTTACAGGACATTCACAACTATGGCTACACCTTC.

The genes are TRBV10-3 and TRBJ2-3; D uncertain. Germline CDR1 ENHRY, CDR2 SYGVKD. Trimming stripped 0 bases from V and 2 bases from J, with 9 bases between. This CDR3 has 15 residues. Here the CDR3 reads CAISESGLFTDTQYF. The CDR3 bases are TGTGCCATCAGTGAGTCGGGCCTTTTCACAGATACGCAGTATTTT.

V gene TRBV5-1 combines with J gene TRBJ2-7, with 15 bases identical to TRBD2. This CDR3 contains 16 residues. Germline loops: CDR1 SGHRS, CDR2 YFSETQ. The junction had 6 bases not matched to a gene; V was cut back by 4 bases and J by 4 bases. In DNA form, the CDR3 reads TGCGCCAGCAGCACGGGGACTAGCGGGGGGAGGTACGAGCAGTACTTC. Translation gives CASSTGTSGGRYEQYF. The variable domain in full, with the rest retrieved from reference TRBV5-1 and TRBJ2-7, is KAGVTQTPRYLIKTRGQQVTLSCSPISGHRSVSWYQQTPGQGLQFLFEYFSETQRNKGNFPGRFSGRQFSNSRSEMNVSTLELGDSALYLCASSTGTSGGRYEQYFGPGTRLTVT.

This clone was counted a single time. CDR3 in DNA: TGTGCCAGCAGCCCACTTACCGAGGACAATTACAATGAGCAGTTCTTC. This translates into CASSPLTEDNYNEQFF. This chain joins TRBV13 and TRBJ2-1; the D gene is possibly TRBD1 (5 bases). The CDR3 totals 16 residues. The germline V and J ends were trimmed by 5 bases and 4 bases, with 18 bases remaining between them. Germline lookup yields CDR1 PRHDT and CDR2 FYEKMQ (reference sequence). Based on the CDR3 plus reference TRBV13 and TRBJ2-1, the full variable domain is AAGVIQSPRHLIKEKRETATLKCYPIPRHDTVYWYQQGPGQDPQFLISFYEKMQSDKGSIPDRFSAQQFSDYHSELNMSSLELGDSALYFCASSPLTEDNYNEQFFGPGTRLTVL.

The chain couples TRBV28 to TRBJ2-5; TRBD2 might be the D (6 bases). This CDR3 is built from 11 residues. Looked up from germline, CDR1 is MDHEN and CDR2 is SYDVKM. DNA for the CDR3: TGTGGGAGCGGGCCCTGGGGGACCCAGTACTTC. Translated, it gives CGSGPWGTQYF.

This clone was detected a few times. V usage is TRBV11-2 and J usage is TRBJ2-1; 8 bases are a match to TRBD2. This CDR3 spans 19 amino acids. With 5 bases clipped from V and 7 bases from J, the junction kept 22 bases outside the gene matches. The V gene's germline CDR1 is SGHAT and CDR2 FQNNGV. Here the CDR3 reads CASSPPGGIIGLAGNEQFF. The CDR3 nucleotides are TGTGCCAGCAGCCCCCCGGGGGGGATTATCGGCTTAGCGGGAAATGAGCAGTTCTTC.

The CDR3 loop is CASSLCPPSCHEQFF. The CDR3 DNA reads as TGTGCCAGCAGCTTATGTCCCCCTAGCTGCCATGAGCAGTTCTTC. The chain is built from TRBV7-3 and TRBJ2-1; weak D call: TRBD2 (5 bases). The CDR3 totals 15 residues. Germline-derived CDR1 and CDR2 are SGHTA and FQGTGA. V dropped 2 bases and J dropped 8 bases, with 16 bases sitting between them.

The CDR3, as DNA: TGTGCCAGCAGTCTCTCTTCAGATACGCAGTATTTT. It codes for CASSLSSDTQYF. This chain uses TRBV2 with TRBJ2-3, with no clear D. CDR3 size: 12 residues. Trimming stripped 5 bases from V and 4 bases from J, with 7 bases between. Germline V gene data show CDR1 as SNHLY and CDR2 as FYNNEI.

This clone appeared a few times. The CDR3 is CASSLLDRGRGSYTF. The CDR3 region has the DNA TGTGCCAGCAGTTTGTTGGACAGGGGCAGAGGGAGCTACACCTTC. The rearrangement links TRBV28 to TRBJ1-2, with 9 bases lining up with TRBD1. Germline V gene data show CDR1 as MDHEN and CDR2 as SYDVKM. V shed 3 bases and J 9 bases; nucleotides not matched to a gene: 11. The length of the CDR3 is 15 residues.

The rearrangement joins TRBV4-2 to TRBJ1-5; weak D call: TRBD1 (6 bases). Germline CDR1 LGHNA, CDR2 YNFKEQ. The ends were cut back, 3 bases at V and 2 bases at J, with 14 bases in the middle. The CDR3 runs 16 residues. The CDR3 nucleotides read TGTGCCAGCAGCCAGGACCTCAACAGGGGCAATCAGCCCCAGCATTTT. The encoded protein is CASSQDLNRGNQPQHF.

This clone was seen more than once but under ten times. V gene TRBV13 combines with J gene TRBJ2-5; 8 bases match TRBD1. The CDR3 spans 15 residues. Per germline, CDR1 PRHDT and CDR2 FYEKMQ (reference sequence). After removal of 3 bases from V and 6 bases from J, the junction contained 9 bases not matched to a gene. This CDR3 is CASSFSGGSWKTQYF. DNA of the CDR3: TGTGCCAGCAGCTTCTCAGGGGGCTCATGGAAGACCCAGTACTTC.

The CDR3 DNA reads as TGTGCCAGCAGCCCCCAGCGTTACAATGAGCAGTTCTTC. The encoded protein is CASSPQRYNEQFF. This chain uses TRBV7-2 with TRBJ2-1; D not certain. The V and J ends lost 5 bases and 4 bases respectively, with 9 bases between them. The germline CDR1 and CDR2 sequences are SGHTA and FQGNSA. The CDR3 runs 13 residues.